This T cell receptor beta chain derives from a study of cytomegalovirus exposure and HLA in healthy donors. Study-level background: The platform used for the approximately 120 validation repertoires matched that of the approximately 640 first-cohort repertoires, a later analysis reported. Overall study findings and caveats: Most sequenced TCRs were rare (though some public TCRs occurred in many donors).

On this clone itself: Its specificity is not known.

Profiled with immunoSEQ multiplex PCR; TCRdb holds only in-frame clones, not every one. The sample has approximately 230,000 clones; 87% are singletons. What was sequenced was PBMCs. This receptor was obtained from a man in his late teens or twenties in good health and CMV-seropositive.

The CDR3 sequence: CASSLSSGTLNTGELFF. CDR3 sequence (DNA): TGTGCCAGCAGTTTATCGTCCGGGACACTGAACACCGGGGAGCTGTTTTTT. This chain connects TRBV27 to TRBJ2-2; a weak D match, TRBD1 (6 bases). The germline V gene has CDR1 MNHEY and CDR2 SMNVEV (reference sequence). The CDR3 consists of 17 residues. V lost 0 bases and J 1 base, leaving 12 bases between the germline ends.